This T cell receptor beta chain was profiled in a study of T cells in Graves' hyperthyroidism and ophthalmopathy (dated by TCRdb to the late 2010s). A note on the overall study: To identify TCR V-J signatures that set the groups apart, the researchers used a discovery cohort of 100 patients, made up of some 41 with Graves' ophthalmopathy and 55 to 65 with stable Graves' hyperthyroidism. Following sampling, methimazole starting at 30 mg daily was given to hyperthyroidism patients, and high-dose intravenous methylprednisolone was given to ophthalmopathy patients. The paper reports TCR Vbeta CDR3 sequencing of over 130 peripheral blood samples: 40 to 45 ophthalmopathy, 75 to 80 hyperthyroidism and approximately 17 progressor patients. Whether ophthalmopathy could be predicted prospectively was tested in an independent validation cohort made up of 18 hyperthyroidism patients plus 17 patients who later progressed to ophthalmopathy. In more than 5 Graves' hyperthyroidism patients, the study also compared T-cell repertoires from thyroid tissue with T-cell repertoires from blood. The roughly 100 discovery patients were randomly divided into training and test sets at a 7:3 ratio. Points the paper makes about the study in general: No statistical method was used to fix the sample size in advance, and group allocation was not hidden from the investigators. A model built on a 13 V-J signature distinguished ophthalmopathy from stable hyperthyroidism, reaching about 88% sensitivity and about 81% specificity in cross-validation and 80%/75% in testing. Most expanded thyroid clonotypes (frequency above 0.001) were also detected in blood, a finding suggesting that blood repertoires may reflect thyroid immune responses. In validation, the model predicted progression to ophthalmopathy a median of about 6.8 months before onset, with about 64% sensitivity and almost 75% specificity.

This clonotype appeared many times. Its antigen is unknown. No much larger clone exists at a distance of one base, and base qualities are not known. V sheds 5 bases and J sheds 5 bases, leaving 15 bases between their ends. Reading from cysteine to phenylalanine, the CDR3 counts 15 amino acids. Only CDR3 DNA is held: 45 bases, read in frame from base 1. The germline V gene supplies CDR1 SGHAT and CDR2 FQNNGV. Stable Graves' hyperthyroidism was defined as the absence of progression to ophthalmopathy over 18 months of follow-up. Hyperthyroidism patients were newly diagnosed, had a disease duration of under 2 months, and were aged 18 to 65 years. The study excluded patients with uncontrolled infections, other autoimmune diseases, pregnancy or lactation. Diagnoses were based on clinical symptoms, serum thyroxine and TRAb, thyroid ultrasound and orbital computed tomography. Trizol reagent was used to extract total RNA, and RNA quality was then checked on an Agilent 2100 Bioanalyzer.

Amplification of TCR beta CDR3 regions was carried out from RNA transcripts. The TCR CDR3 was subjected to a first round of RT-PCR using the HTBI primer set and the Qiagen OneStep RT-PCR kit. The libraries were constructed in a second round of multiplex PCR and then size-selected and purified. Sequencing of the libraries was done on an Illumina HiSeq2000 using paired-end 100 bp reads. In the original analysis: SOAPnuke was used to process the raw data, removing reads that contained adapters or uncalled bases, had a mean Phred below 15, or lacked an exact match to the constant primer or identifier. High-quality paired reads were merged with COPE v1.2.5, and unique nucleotide sequences were defined as clonotypes. MiTCR v1.1 was used to align clonotypes to the IMGT TRBV, TRBD and TRBJ reference segments. The analysis was restricted to V-J combinations with a frequency above 0.0001, which together covered approximately 99% of the repertoires. The TCS score was defined as F50 (clonal expansion) divided by E x V (chaos), with BLOSUM62-based TCRdist calculated between CDR3 peptides within each V-J. Welch's t-statistics and random forest reduced roughly 500 V-J features to fewer than 15, which were used in a naive Bayes classifier (R e1071). TCRdb took the public reads, trimmed them with fastp at Q25, ran MiXCR for clone calling and kept in-frame beta chains. CDR3 protein sequences are deduplicated, and each keeps its most common genes and DNA. TCRdb's processing, not the study's, gives the V and J calls here. In this sample the table shows approximately 560,000 distinct CDR3 sequences, 46% of which occur a single time. The ten largest clones take up just under 8.5% of the sample.

Sequenced material: peripheral blood or thyroid tissue (not recorded which). The TCR was taken from a young woman with Graves' hyperthyroidism. Donor details come from another sample of the same person, matched by shared clones. The rearrangement joined TRBV11-2 to TRBJ1-4; no D segment can be confidently identified. The DNA reads as follows: TGTGCCAGCAGCGTTACGGCGGGTTTAAATGAAAAACTGTTTTTT. Translated, this is CASSVTAGLNEKLFF.